This T cell receptor (beta chain) is from a study of T cell responses to AZD1222 COVID-19 vaccine (dated by TCRdb to 2020 to 2023). About the investigation overall: AZD1222 recipients given second doses at about 4 weeks or at about 12 weeks were pooled, since spike-specific TCR depth and breadth were not found to differ between the two schedules. A total of 233 trial participants underwent TCR sequencing, of whom around 210 had received two doses of AZD1222 and about 26 had received two doses of the MenACWY control vaccine. Trial participants were enrolled by age into 18-55, 56-69 and 70-plus year subgroups, with about 150, 28 and 57 TCR-sequenced participants respectively.

In this sample, this clone turned up a few times. No antigen is known for it. No base quality information exists; no much larger clone differs at one position. The germline V gene gives CDR1 as ENHRY and CDR2 as SYGVKD. Trimming costs V 1 base and J 6 bases, and their ends lie 18 bases apart. The CDR3 runs 17 amino acids, cysteine and phenylalanine included. Here the CDR3 DNA is all that survives: 51 bases in frame from base 1. The CDR3 regions of human TCRbeta chains were analyzed by immunosequencing. Per the authors' processing: Repertoire TCRs were matched against a reference library of SARS-CoV-2-specific TCRs generated with the MIRA antigen-specificity platform. Breadth meant the fraction of unique TCRs that were SARS-CoV-2-associated, whereas depth meant the fraction of total T cells that were SARS-CoV-2-associated. Using the MIRA data, each spike-specific TCR was mapped to the spike region that the TCR reacts to and placed in a CD4 or CD8 class. Log10-transformed breadth and depth values were compared by one-way ANOVA with Sidak's multiple comparisons tests. TCRdb provides this immuneACCESS table in a form limited to in-frame rearrangements. Some clones are lacking; in checked studies, under half of them reflect an unresolved V gene, and why the rest are absent is not known. The DNA gave D and trimming, while V, J and clone size come from that table. Recorded for this sample are approximately 150,000 clones; 80% to 95% of them occurred a single time. Approximately 1.4% of the sample is held by the ten biggest clonotypes.

The full study reports these points: Conclusions about previously exposed vaccinees were limited because only a handful of AZD1222 recipients were SARS-CoV-2 seropositive at baseline. Most participants were white British and females outnumbered males, and the authors suggested that clonal diversity may have been underestimated. After two AZD1222 doses, spike-specific TCR breadth and depth were significantly higher than at day 0 and than in MenACWY recipients. The 56-69-year group was small, and its depth increase did not reach significance, likely because of low power. The vaccine-associated CD4 TCRs covered the entire spike protein, and the dominant responses fell in regions 160-218 and 743-854. Nearly half of unique spike-specific TCRs reportedly recognized epitopes outside regions mutated in the B.1.351 and B.1.1.7 variants. No day 14 peak-response samples were available, so repertoires were characterized only after the peak T cell response.

What the time point label conveys for this sample: baseline before first vaccination. Vaccinee samples were obtained from the UK trials COV001 and COV002, which included a single-blind randomized controlled phase 2/3 trial of AZD1222 (ChAdOx1 nCoV-19) in healthy adults. Trial participant PBMC samples were collected at day 0 and day 28 after the second dose for TCRbeta chain sequencing. This receptor chain uses TRBV10-3 and TRBJ2-2, with TRBD2 as a weak D call on 6 bases. The receptor was isolated from an adult in good health. Here the sequenced sample was peripheral blood, taken on day 0 of AZD1222 vaccination. CDR3 sequence: CAISEFLAGPTAGELFF. The nucleotide sequence reads as follows: TGTGCCATCAGTGAGTTTTTGGCGGGGCCTACGGCCGGGGAGCTGTTTTTT.